The 24 T cell receptor beta chains reported below all come from one sample, sequenced in a study of Tregs in tolerant kidney transplant recipients. These receptors' targets are unknown. Produced via immunoSEQ multiplex PCR; TCRdb's table is partial and in-frame only. The sample records roughly 40,000 clones, about 95% being singletons. The sequenced sample was Tregs from blood cultured with allogeneic cells. The receptor set was obtained from a human donor in good health.

The rearrangement uses TRBV13 and TRBJ2-2; TRBD1 is a possible D gene (6 bases). The CDR3 has 15 amino acids. Germline V gives CDR1 PRHDT, CDR2 FYEKMQ (reference sequence). The V end lost 8 bases, the J end lost 3 bases, and 16 bases lay between the germline ends. CDR3 DNA sequence: TGTGCCAGCCGTCAGGGGACGGTGGACACCGGGGAGCTGTTTTTT. Protein: CASRQGTVDTGELFF. Complete variable domain (other parts from reference TRBV13 and TRBJ2-2): AAGVIQSPRHLIKEKRETATLKCYPIPRHDTVYWYQQGPGQDPQFLISFYEKMQSDKGSIPDRFSAQQFSDYHSELNMSSLELGDSALYFCASRQGTVDTGELFFGEGSRLTVL.

This chain joins TRBV11-2 and TRBJ2-1; TRBD1 might be the D (6 bases). Germline V gene sequence: CDR1 SGHAT, CDR2 FQNNGV. The CDR3 spans 15 residues. Trimming cost V 2 bases and J 9 bases, with 17 bases left between them. The CDR3 spells CASSLRGSLSREQFF. The CDR3 DNA reads as TGTGCCAGCAGCTTAAGGGGGAGCCTCAGCCGTGAGCAGTTCTTC.

The V and J genes are TRBV4-2 and TRBJ2-5; 12 bases line up with TRBD2. V lost 4 bases and J lost 1; bases outside the gene matches: 4. This CDR3 has 16 amino acids. The germline V gene has CDR1 LGHNA and CDR2 YNFKEQ. The DNA for the CDR3 is TGTGCCAGCAGCCCCGGGACTAGCGGGTTCCAAGAGACCCAGTACTTC. Translating it yields CASSPGTSGFQETQYF.

The V gene is TRBV6-5, the J gene TRBJ2-2, with D perhaps TRBD2 (5 bases). This CDR3 contains 15 residues. Germline assignment: CDR1 MNHEY and CDR2 SVGAGI. V shed 2 bases and J shed 1 base, with 8 bases lying between them. CDR3 amino acids: CASSYGGWNTGELFF. The CDR3 DNA sequence: TGTGCCAGCAGTTACGGCGGGTGGAACACCGGGGAGCTGTTTTTT.

This rearrangement joins TRBV7-9 to TRBJ1-4; a weak D match, TRBD1 (5 bases). The CDR3 consists of 12 residues. The V and J ends lost 5 bases and 12 bases respectively, with 13 bases between them. Germline CDR1 reads SEHNR; CDR2 reads FQNEAQ (reference sequence). The CDR3 DNA reads TGTGCCAGCAGCCGGGAAGGGACGCAACTGTTTTTT. This sequence encodes CASSREGTQLFF.

The chain has TRBV21-1 and TRBJ2-5; TRBD1 is the table's D call, not checked against the DNA. TRBV21-1 is a pseudogene locus. The length of the CDR3 is 17 residues. The CDR3 sequence: CASSKSDGGQSGETQYF. CDR3 nucleotide sequence: TGTGCCAGCAGCAAATCGGATGGGGGACAGTCCGGGGAGACCCAGTACTTC.

This chain connects TRBV4-2 to TRBJ2-7; D is possibly TRBD1 (6 bases). V was trimmed by 0 bases and J by 2 bases, leaving 14 bases between them. The germline V gene has CDR1 LGHNA and CDR2 YNFKEQ. The CDR3 spans 16 residues. The CDR3 nucleotides read TGTGCCAGCAGCCAAGAGGGTACAGGGAAAACCTACGAGCAGTACTTC. Protein: CASSQEGTGKTYEQYF.

V is TRBV5-1 and J is TRBJ2-1, with D tentatively TRBD2 (5 bases). V was pared by 0 bases and J by 4 bases, with 14 bases between. CDR3 length: 16 amino acids. In germline, CDR1 is SGHRS, CDR2 YFSETQ. CDR3 loop: CASSLEANTGYNEQFF. The CDR3 DNA reads TGCGCCAGCAGCTTGGAAGCCAACACGGGGTACAATGAGCAGTTCTTC.

The gene calls are TRBV27 and TRBJ1-5; perhaps TRBD1 as D (6 bases). The CDR3 sequence is 16 residues long. Between the trimmed V and J ends, which lost 6 bases and 0 bases, there was a span of 15 bases. Germline V gene sequence: CDR1 MNHEY, CDR2 SMNVEV (reference sequence). The CDR3 reads CASSSTGQFSNQPQHF. The CDR3 DNA reads TGTGCCAGCAGCTCCACCGGACAGTTTAGCAATCAGCCCCAGCATTTT.

This chain joins TRBV7-2 and TRBJ2-3; perhaps D is TRBD1 or TRBD2 (5 bases each). V was cut by 7 bases and J by 4 bases, with 18 bases left in between. This CDR3 comprises 15 residues. Germline assignment: CDR1 SGHTA and CDR2 FQGNSA. CDR3 bases: TGTGCCAGCACCCTAGGATGGGGGTTGGCAGATACGCAGTATTTT. It translates to CASTLGWGLADTQYF.

This rearrangement joins TRBV11-2 to TRBJ1-1; no firm D call. This CDR3 has 11 amino acids. V gave up 4 bases and J gave up 4 bases, with 4 bases separating them. Germline CDR1 is SGHAT and CDR2 is FQNNGV. The CDR3 protein is CASSSTTEAFF. As DNA, the CDR3 is TGTGCCAGCAGCTCGACCACTGAAGCTTTCTTT.

The rearrangement uses TRBV6-6 and TRBJ1-2; 7 bases are shared with TRBD1. The germline gives CDR1 MNHNY, CDR2 SVGAGI (reference sequence). The CDR3 has 14 amino acids. Germline trimming cut 5 bases from V and 5 bases from J; bases unmatched to any gene: 8. The CDR3, as DNA: TGTGCCAGCAGTAACCTGGACAGGCCTTATGGCTACACCTTC. This encodes CASSNLDRPYGYTF.

This chain connects TRBV19 to TRBJ1-2; D is perhaps TRBD1 (5 bases). Per germline, CDR1 LNHDA and CDR2 SQIVND (reference sequence). The V gene lost 5 bases and the J gene lost 2 bases, with 9 bases spanning the gap. This CDR3 has 13 amino acids. CDR3 nucleotides: TGTGCCAGTAGTTGGGGCGGGAACTATGGCTACACCTTC. It translates to CASSWGGNYGYTF.

This chain links TRBV12-5 with TRBJ1-1; no clear D. The CDR3 sequence is 13 residues long. Germline V lookup: CDR1 LGHNT, CDR2 FRNRAP. Trimming removed 0 bases at V and 5 bases at J, with 7 bases between. The CDR3 loop reads CASGLVEGTEAFF. As DNA, the CDR3 is TGTGCTAGTGGTTTGGTTGAGGGAACTGAAGCTTTCTTT. The full variable domain, completed using reference TRBV12-5 and TRBJ1-1, is DARVTQTPRHKVTEMGQEVTMRCQPILGHNTVFWYRQTMMQGLELLAYFRNRAPLDDSGMPKDRFSAEMPDATLATLKIQPSEPRDSAVYFCASGLVEGTEAFFGQGTRLTVV.

The chain employs TRBV4-1 and TRBJ2-2; 14 nucleotides align to TRBD2. This CDR3 region has 18 residues. V lost 3 bases, J lost 0 bases, and 3 bases stayed unmatched. Looked up from germline, CDR1 is MGHRA and CDR2 is YSYEKL. DNA for the CDR3: TGCGCCAGCAGCCAGCGGACTAGCGGGGGGACGAACACCGGGGAGCTGTTTTTT. Protein sequence: CASSQRTSGGTNTGELFF.

This chain links TRBV18 with TRBJ2-7; D possibly corresponds to TRBD2 (6 bases). Germline V gene data show CDR1 as KGHSH and CDR2 as LQKENI. This CDR3 comprises 14 residues. Trimming pared 5 bases from V and 0 bases from J, leaving 11 bases between. The CDR3: CASSGQGGSYEQYF. The CDR3 coding sequence is TGTGCCAGCTCAGGCCAGGGAGGCTCCTACGAGCAGTACTTC.

The chain has TRBV2 and TRBJ2-1, with D maybe TRBD2 (6 bases). This CDR3 is 11 amino acids long. CDR1 SNHLY and CDR2 FYNNEI come from the germline V gene. The V gene lost 5 bases and the J gene lost 11 bases, with 10 bases spanning the gap. CDR3 sequence: CASSSSVKQFF. The DNA for the CDR3 is TGTGCCAGCAGTTCTAGCGTAAAGCAGTTCTTC.

V and J are TRBV6-1 and TRBJ2-3; a weak D match, TRBD1 (6 bases). This CDR3 is built from 17 residues. CDR1 is MNHNS and CDR2 is SASEGT in the germline V gene. Trimming removed 0 bases at V and 2 bases at J, with 15 bases between. DNA for the CDR3: TGTGCCAGCAGTGAAGCCGCATCCAGGGGCTTCACAGATACGCAGTATTTT. Translated, it gives CASSEAASRGFTDTQYF.

This chain connects TRBV19 to TRBJ1-1, with TRBD1 as a possible D gene (6 bases). The CDR3 contains 15 residues. Germline lookup yields CDR1 LNHDA and CDR2 SQIVND (reference sequence). With 5 bases removed from V and 1 base from J, the gap between germline ends came to 14 bases. CDR3 amino acids: CASSLTGFRNTEAFF. The CDR3 DNA reads as TGTGCCAGTAGTTTAACAGGGTTCAGGAACACTGAAGCTTTCTTT.

V is TRBV14 and J is TRBJ2-7; D gene uncertain. Trimming pared 1 base from V and 3 bases from J, leaving 4 bases between. The germline V gene encodes CDR1 SGHDN and CDR2 FVKESK. The CDR3 totals 12 residues. The CDR3 sequence: CASSQGFYEQYF. The CDR3 DNA sequence: TGTGCCAGCAGCCAAGGCTTCTACGAGCAGTACTTC.

The chain uses TRBV5-1 and TRBJ2-7; perhaps D is TRBD1 or TRBD2 (5 bases each). Trimming took 6 bases from V and 3 from J, leaving 19 bases between them. This CDR3 region has 15 residues. CDR1 SGHRS and CDR2 YFSETQ come from the germline V gene. Written as DNA, the CDR3 is TGCGCCAGCAAGACGGGACCTTTTTCTGACTACGAGCAGTACTTC. It codes for CASKTGPFSDYEQYF.

The rearrangement uses TRBV7-9 and TRBJ1-3; D ambiguous. CDR1 is SEHNR and CDR2 is FQNEAQ in the germline V gene (reference sequence). The CDR3 length is 11 residues. V was trimmed by 3 bases and J by 8 bases, leaving 5 bases between them. The DNA of the CDR3 is TGTGCCAGCAGCTTCGTAGACACCATATATTTT. Encoded protein: CASSFVDTIYF. Full variable domain (outside the CDR3, taken from reference TRBV7-9 and TRBJ1-3): DTGVSQNPRHKITKRGQNVTFRCDPISEHNRLYWYRQTLGQGPEFLTYFQNEAQLEKSRLLSDRFSAERPKGSFSTLEIQRTEQGDSAMYLCASSFVDTIYFGEGSWLTVV.

This clone was counted a single time. This chain joins TRBV18 and TRBJ1-4; D is unclear. Between the trimmed V and J ends, which lost 3 bases and 3 bases, there was a span of 11 bases. This CDR3 is built from 15 residues. Germline V gives CDR1 KGHSH, CDR2 LQKENI. CDR3 residues: CASSPLRAPNEKLFF. The CDR3 DNA reads TGTGCCAGCTCACCTCTTAGGGCCCCTAATGAAAAACTGTTTTTT.

In this sample, this clone turned up once. The J gene is TRBJ2-3, the V gene TRBV15; 14 bases line up with TRBD2. The CDR3 runs to 16 residues. With V trimmed by 5 bases and J by 5 bases, 6 bases remained unmatched. The germline V gene encodes CDR1 LNHNV and CDR2 YYDKDF (reference sequence). The CDR3 region is CATSSGLAGVGDTQYF. The CDR3 DNA is TGTGCCACCAGCTCGGGACTAGCGGGGGTCGGAGATACGCAGTATTTT. Based on the CDR3 plus reference TRBV15 and TRBJ2-3, the full variable domain is DAMVIQNPRYQVTQFGKPVTLSCSQTLNHNVMYWYQQKSSQAPKLLFHYYDKDFNNEADTPDNFQSRRPNTSFCFLDIRSPGLGDTAMYLCATSSGLAGVGDTQYFGPGTRLTVL.